This is a list of T cell receptor beta chains from one sample in a study of T cell changes during pregnancy in multiple sclerosis. The method was immunoSEQ multiplex PCR; TCRdb's version includes in-frame clones alone and lacks a portion of them. This table has around 92,000 clones, around 93% appearing once. The specimen comprised peripheral blood, sampled in the third trimester of pregnancy. These receptors originate from a female donor with multiple sclerosis, enrolled in a pregnancy study. Each CDR3 is given with its conserved first and last residue. Each record gives: D gene, clone size, J gene, V gene, CDR3 protein, CDR3 DNA. The D gene is left open where the match is weak. The size of a clone is reported for some rows only, either as once, few or many, or as a class for expanded clones.

D: NA
size: NA
J: TRBJ2-1
V: TRBV14
CDR3: CASSLIHPNNEQFF
DNA: TGTGCCAGCAGCCTGATACACCCGAACAATGAGCAGTTCTTC

D: TRBD1
size: NA
J: TRBJ2-7
V: TRBV14
CDR3: CASSQEGQGIHEQYF
DNA: TGTGCCAGCAGCCAAGAGGGACAGGGTATCCACGAGCAGTACTTC

D: NA
size: NA
J: TRBJ1-1
V: TRBV5-6
CDR3: CASSPGFGIPNTEAFF
DNA: TGTGCCAGCAGCCCCGGTTTTGGTATCCCGAACACTGAAGCTTTCTTT

D: NA
size: NA
J: TRBJ2-1
V: TRBV6-6
CDR3: CASGQGSYNEQFF
DNA: TGTGCCAGCGGACAAGGCTCCTACAATGAGCAGTTCTTC

D: NA
size: once
J: TRBJ2-1
V: TRBV5-4
CDR3: CASSLAVLTYNEQFF
DNA: TGTGCCAGCAGCTTGGCCGTCCTAACGTACAATGAGCAGTTCTTC

D: TRBD1
size: NA
J: TRBJ1-1
V: TRBV6-5
CDR3: CASGRGVGATQAFF
DNA: TGTGCCAGCGGCAGGGGGGTAGGGGCCACTCAAGCTTTCTTT

D: TRBD2
size: NA
J: TRBJ2-3
V: TRBV14
CDR3: CASSLPLAGTDTQYF
DNA: TGTGCCAGCAGCTTACCACTAGCGGGCACAGATACGCAGTATTTT

D: NA
size: NA
J: TRBJ1-2
V: TRBV6-5
CDR3: CASGRGVGGYTF
DNA: TGTGCCAGCGGGAGGGGGGTAGGAGGCTACACCTTC

D: TRBD1
size: NA
J: TRBJ1-1
V: TRBV6-5
CDR3: CASSQDRVVTEAFF
DNA: TGTGCCAGCAGCCAAGACAGGGTAGTTACTGAAGCTTTCTTT

D: NA
size: NA
J: TRBJ2-3
V: TRBV28
CDR3: CASTEGRTDTQYF
DNA: TGTGCCAGCACGGAGGGACGCACAGATACGCAGTATTTT

D: TRBD2
size: NA
J: TRBJ2-5
V: TRBV5-4
CDR3: CASSPGLANLVGETQYF
DNA: TGTGCCAGCAGCCCGGGACTAGCGAACCTCGTGGGGGAGACCCAGTACTTC

D: TRBD2
size: NA
J: TRBJ2-3
V: TRBV28
CDR3: CASIITSGSTDTQYF
DNA: TGTGCCAGCATTATAACTAGCGGGAGCACAGATACGCAGTATTTT

D: TRBD2
size: NA
J: TRBJ2-1
V: TRBV5-4
CDR3: CASRGLAANEQFF
DNA: TGTGCCAGCAGGGGACTAGCGGCAAATGAGCAGTTCTTC

D: TRBD1
size: NA
J: TRBJ1-2
V: TRBV5-1
CDR3: CASSADRVADYGYTF
DNA: TGCGCCAGCAGCGCAGACAGGGTGGCCGACTATGGCTACACCTTC

D: NA
size: NA
J: TRBJ2-1
V: TRBV5-4
CDR3: CASSLYSYNEQFF
DNA: TGTGCCAGCAGCTTGTACTCCTACAATGAGCAGTTCTTC

D: NA
size: NA
J: TRBJ2-5
V: TRBV18
CDR3: CASSRDGVETQYF
DNA: TGTGCCAGCTCGCGGGACGGAGTGGAGACCCAGTACTTC

D: TRBD2
size: NA
J: TRBJ2-7
V: TRBV29-1
CDR3: CSVEIPSGRISYEQYF
DNA: TGCAGCGTTGAAATACCTAGCGGGAGAATCTCTTACGAGCAGTACTTC

D: NA
size: NA
J: TRBJ1-3
V: TRBV15
CDR3: CATSRAGPGNTIYF
DNA: TGTGCCACCAGCAGGGCAGGGCCTGGAAACACCATATATTTT

D: TRBD1
size: NA
J: TRBJ1-5
V: TRBV19
CDR3: CASSIWDRGNQPQHF
DNA: TGTGCCAGTAGTATTTGGGACAGGGGTAATCAGCCCCAGCATTTT

D: NA
size: NA
J: TRBJ2-5
V: TRBV7-2
CDR3: CASSLATGETQYF
DNA: TGTGCCAGCAGCTTAGCGACGGGGGAGACCCAGTACTTC

D: TRBD1
size: few
J: TRBJ2-3
V: TRBV18
CDR3: CASSPGQGEKDTQYF
DNA: TGTGCCAGCTCTCCGGGACAGGGGGAGAAAGATACGCAGTATTTT

D: NA
size: NA
J: TRBJ2-3
V: TRBV4-3
CDR3: CASSQEWRVSTDTQYF
DNA: TGCGCCAGCAGCCAAGAGTGGAGAGTTAGCACAGATACGCAGTATTTT

D: NA
size: NA
J: TRBJ2-1
V: TRBV6-5
CDR3: CASRRDDSYNEQFF
DNA: TGTGCCAGCAGACGGGATGACTCCTACAATGAGCAGTTCTTC

D: NA
size: NA
J: TRBJ1-1
V: TRBV19
CDR3: CASSIVGGSEAFF
DNA: TGTGCCAGTAGTATAGTCGGGGGGTCTGAAGCTTTCTTT

D: NA
size: NA
J: TRBJ2-3
V: TRBV7-9
CDR3: CASSPRWEDTQYF
DNA: TGTGCCAGCAGCCCTAGGTGGGAGGATACGCAGTATTTT

D: NA
size: NA
J: TRBJ1-2
V: TRBV18
CDR3: CASSPPGTNYGYTF
DNA: TGTGCCAGCTCACCTCCAGGGACTAACTATGGCTACACCTTC

D: TRBD1
size: NA
J: TRBJ2-5
V: TRBV5-1
CDR3: CASSPGQQETQYF
DNA: TGCGCCAGCAGCCCGGGACAGCAAGAGACCCAGTACTTC

D: TRBD1
size: NA
J: TRBJ2-4
V: TRBV19
CDR3: CASSLGDRRKNIQYF
DNA: TGTGCCAGTAGTCTTGGGGACAGGCGTAAAAACATTCAGTACTTC

D: NA
size: NA
J: TRBJ2-7
V: TRBV21-1
CDR3: CASSKGAELTYEQYF
DNA: TGTGCCAGCAGCAAAGGTGCCGAACTCACCTACGAGCAGTACTTC

D: TRBD2
size: NA
J: TRBJ2-1
V: TRBV14
CDR3: CASSQDRLAGANEQFF
DNA: TGTGCCAGCAGCCAAGATCGACTAGCGGGAGCCAATGAGCAGTTCTTC

D: TRBD2
size: NA
J: TRBJ2-3
V: TRBV9
CDR3: CASSGPGLQFTDTQYF
DNA: TGTGCCAGCAGCGGACCGGGACTACAATTCACAGATACGCAGTATTTT

D: TRBD1
size: NA
J: TRBJ1-5
V: TRBV5-5
CDR3: CASSLFQQGNQPQHF
DNA: TGTGCCAGCAGCTTGTTCCAACAGGGGAATCAGCCCCAGCATTTT

D: NA
size: NA
J: TRBJ2-3
V: TRBV21-1
CDR3: CASSERTGGSTDTQYF
DNA: TGTGCCAGCAGCGAGCGGACAGGGGGTAGCACAGATACGCAGTATTTT

D: NA
size: NA
J: TRBJ2-1
V: TRBV5-1
CDR3: CASSPLAPQPYNEQFF
DNA: TGCGCCAGCAGCCCTCTAGCGCCCCAGCCCTACAATGAGCAGTTCTTC

D: TRBD1
size: NA
J: TRBJ1-2
V: TRBV5-1
CDR3: CASSLRDRANYGYTF
DNA: TGCGCCAGCAGCCTCCGGGACAGGGCTAACTATGGCTACACCTTC

D: TRBD2
size: NA
J: TRBJ2-1
V: TRBV10-3
CDR3: CAIRTPGSGTTPYNEQFF
DNA: TGTGCCATCAGAACCCCGGGTAGCGGGACGACCCCCTACAATGAGCAGTTCTTC

D: TRBD1
size: NA
J: TRBJ2-7
V: TRBV7-9
CDR3: CASSLGLGGFEAYEQYF
DNA: TGTGCCAGCAGCTTAGGGCTAGGGGGCTTCGAAGCCTACGAGCAGTACTTC

D: TRBD1
size: NA
J: TRBJ1-1
V: TRBV12-5
CDR3: CASGLAGGSEAFF
DNA: TGTGCTAGTGGTTTGGCAGGGGGTTCCGAAGCTTTCTTT

D: NA
size: NA
J: TRBJ2-7
V: TRBV18
CDR3: CASSQRSYRKGNSYEQYF
DNA: TGTGCCAGCTCACAACGTAGCTACAGGAAAGGGAACTCCTACGAGCAGTACTTC

D: TRBD1
size: once
J: TRBJ2-2
V: TRBV6-4
CDR3: CASSLGQASGPGELFF
DNA: TGTGCCAGCAGTTTAGGACAGGCTTCCGGGCCCGGGGAGCTGTTTTTT

D: TRBD2
size: once
J: TRBJ2-7
V: TRBV19
CDR3: CASNPGLAPNYEQYF
DNA: TGTGCCAGTAACCCGGGACTAGCACCGAATTACGAGCAGTACTTC

D: NA
size: few
J: TRBJ1-1
V: TRBV9
CDR3: CASSVAQNTEAFF
DNA: TGTGCCAGCAGCGTAGCCCAGAACACTGAAGCTTTCTTT

D: TRBD2
size: NA
J: TRBJ2-1
V: TRBV11-2
CDR3: CASSLTSGRGNEQFF
DNA: TGTGCCAGCAGCTTAACTAGCGGGAGGGGCAATGAGCAGTTCTTC

D: TRBD2
size: NA
J: TRBJ2-1
V: TRBV12-5
CDR3: CASAPSGSAADEQFF
DNA: TGTGCTAGCGCGCCTAGCGGGAGTGCAGCCGATGAGCAGTTCTTC

D: TRBD2
size: NA
J: TRBJ2-1
V: TRBV18
CDR3: CASSPGTSVDEQFF
DNA: TGTGCCAGCTCACCCGGGACTAGCGTCGATGAGCAGTTCTTC

D: NA
size: NA
J: TRBJ2-6
V: TRBV7-9
CDR3: CASSLSAGANVLTF
DNA: TGTGCCAGCAGCTTATCCGCTGGGGCCAACGTCCTGACTTTC

D: NA
size: NA
J: TRBJ2-3
V: TRBV5-1
CDR3: CASSLNSLATDTQYF
DNA: TGCGCCAGCAGCTTGAACAGCCTAGCCACAGATACGCAGTATTTT

D: TRBD2
size: NA
J: TRBJ2-2
V: TRBV4-2
CDR3: CASSPLAGTNTGELFF
DNA: TGTGCCAGCAGCCCCTTAGCGGGAACGAACACCGGGGAGCTGTTTTTT

D: NA
size: NA
J: TRBJ2-5
V: TRBV30
CDR3: CAWTDKETQYF
DNA: TGTGCCTGGACTGACAAAGAGACCCAGTACTTC

D: NA
size: NA
J: TRBJ1-2
V: TRBV27
CDR3: CASFAGGYGYTF
DNA: TGTGCCAGCTTCGCTGGGGGGTATGGCTACACCTTC

D: TRBD2
size: NA
J: TRBJ2-2
V: TRBV6-5
CDR3: CASSSPSGANTGELFF
DNA: TGTGCCAGCAGTTCGCCCAGCGGGGCGAACACCGGGGAGCTGTTTTTT

D: TRBD2
size: once
J: TRBJ2-5
V: TRBV5-4
CDR3: CASSVPGTSGSALYF
DNA: TGTGCCAGCAGCGTACCCGGGACTAGCGGGAGCGCTCTATACTTC

D: NA
size: NA
J: TRBJ2-5
V: TRBV19
CDR3: CASGIQETQYF
DNA: TGTGCCAGCGGTATCCAAGAGACCCAGTACTTC

D: TRBD1
size: NA
J: TRBJ2-1
V: TRBV9
CDR3: CASSVNGQGFDEQFF
DNA: TGTGCCAGCAGCGTAAATGGACAGGGATTCGATGAGCAGTTCTTC

D: TRBD1
size: few
J: TRBJ2-7
V: TRBV5-1
CDR3: CASSLAAGTGGREQYF
DNA: TGCGCCAGCAGCTTGGCCGCCGGGACAGGGGGTCGGGAGCAGTACTTC

D: TRBD1
size: NA
J: TRBJ1-5
V: TRBV28
CDR3: CASSLTGGAGQPQHF
DNA: TGTGCCAGCAGTTTGACAGGGGGCGCGGGGCAGCCCCAGCATTTT

D: TRBD1
size: NA
J: TRBJ1-3
V: TRBV15
CDR3: CATSRDRSGGHPSGNTIYF
DNA: TGTGCCACCAGCAGAGATAGATCAGGGGGTCATCCATCTGGAAACACCATATATTTT

D: TRBD2
size: NA
J: TRBJ2-7
V: TRBV6-4
CDR3: CASRGTSGRSYEQYF
DNA: TGTGCCAGCAGGGGGACTAGCGGGCGATCCTACGAGCAGTACTTC

D: NA
size: NA
J: TRBJ2-5
V: TRBV5-4
CDR3: CASSLVGVEETQYF
DNA: TGTGCCAGCAGCTTGGTAGGGGTTGAAGAGACCCAGTACTTC

D: TRBD2
size: NA
J: TRBJ2-7
V: TRBV28
CDR3: CASSLRTSESYEQYF
DNA: TGTGCCAGCAGTCTCCGGACTAGCGAGTCCTACGAGCAGTACTTC